This T cell receptor (beta chain) was retrieved from a study of shared clonotypes between healthy human individuals. This clone was seen just once. The V end was cut by 5 bases, the J end by 5 bases, with 12 bases between. Germline V gives CDR1 LNHDA, CDR2 SQIVND (reference sequence). The CDR3 extends over 13 amino acids. Positively selected for CCR7, the CD45RO-negative cells used as naive CD8 cells excluded terminally differentiated effector memory CD45RA+ cells. Method: immunoSEQ multiplex PCR; TCRdb's copy keeps in-frame clones and lacks some. The profile shows approximately 650,000 clones, around 95% of them singletons.

The chain is built from TRBV19 and TRBJ1-2; no clear D gene. Specimen: naive CD8+ T cells sorted from blood. The receptor was derived from a woman aged 30 to 39 in good health. CDR3 loop: CASSFGPGYGYTF. The CDR3 DNA is TGTGCCAGTAGTTTCGGGCCAGGATATGGCTACACCTTC.